Listed here are 24 T cell receptor beta chains from one sample, sequenced in a study of a mutant IDH1 vaccine in newly diagnosed glioma. Clones were sequenced by immunoSEQ multiplex PCR, and TCRdb holds only the in-frame ones, with some missing. Here the sample spans 60,000 or so clones, 65% to 90% being singletons. Their specific antigens are unknown. Time point described: week 5, during vaccination. It was 300 ug of mutant IDH1 20-mer peptide that made up each vaccine dose, given with topical imiquimod. This material consisted of PBMCs, taken from a glioma patient whose treatment included an IDH1 peptide vaccine. The source is a woman aged 18-35 years with glioma. Some clones in this sample may be carry-over from other donors' samples.

This clone showed up just once. CDR3 region: CASSLDAISTEAFF. CDR3 nucleotide sequence: TGCGCCAGCAGCTTGGATGCCATAAGCACTGAAGCTTTCTTT. The V call is TRBV5-1, the J call TRBJ1-1, with no clear D. The CDR3 loop spans 14 amino acids. V was clipped by 0 bases and J by 4 bases, with 10 bases between them. Germline V gene data show CDR1 as SGHRS and CDR2 as YFSETQ.

The gene calls are TRBV5-1 and TRBJ2-7; 8 nucleotides align to TRBD1. The CDR3 runs to 14 residues. J lost 3 bases, V lost 5 bases, and 7 bases had no gene match. Germline loops: CDR1 SGHRS, CDR2 YFSETQ. CDR3: CASSHRQGNYEQYF. The CDR3 DNA reads as TGCGCCAGCAGTCACCGACAGGGGAACTACGAGCAGTACTTC.

This clone was seen only once. The rearrangement uses TRBV5-6 and TRBJ2-7; D possibly corresponds to TRBD2 (7 bases). CDR1 SGHDT and CDR2 YYEEEE come from the germline V gene. Trimming cost V 5 bases and J 6 bases, with 15 bases left between them. The CDR3 is 13 amino acids. Written as DNA, the CDR3 is TGTGCCAGCAGGCATAAGGGAGGGGGCGAGCAGTACTTC. Encoded protein: CASRHKGGGEQYF.

In this sample, this clone turned up once. This rearrangement joins TRBV30 to TRBJ1-1; TRBD1 matches 8 bases. The germline gives CDR1 GTSNPN, CDR2 SVGIG (reference sequence). The CDR3 consists of 14 residues. Germline trimming cut 4 bases from V and 0 bases from J; bases unmatched to any gene: 4. CDR3 protein: CAWKQGGVNTEAFF. DNA for the CDR3: TGTGCCTGGAAACAGGGGGGGGTGAACACTGAAGCTTTCTTT.

This rearrangement joins TRBV5-4 to TRBJ2-6; D unresolved. CDR1 and CDR2 from the germline V gene are SGHNT and YYREEE (reference sequence). With 2 bases removed from V and 4 bases from J, the gap between germline ends came to 19 bases. CDR3 size: 18 residues. The CDR3 nucleotides read TGTGCCAGCAGCTTTGGACGTCCGCTGGGTATAGGGGCCAACGTCCTGACTTTC. Its translation: CASSFGRPLGIGANVLTF. The entire variable domain, with the rest obtained from reference TRBV5-4 and TRBJ2-6, is as follows: ETGVTQSPTHLIKTRGQQVTLRCSSQSGHNTVSWYQQALGQGPQFIFQYYREEENGRGNFPPRFSGLQFPNYSSELNVNALELDDSALYLCASSFGRPLGIGANVLTFGAGSRLTVL.

This clone was seen just once. The chain is built from TRBV7-9 and TRBJ2-7; D is unclear. V lost 0 bases, J lost 0 bases, and 9 bases lay in between. This CDR3 is built from 15 residues. Germline-derived CDR1 and CDR2 are SEHNR and FQNEAQ (reference sequence). The CDR3 DNA is TGTGCCAGCAGCTTAGCGCTAGGGCCCTCCTACGAGCAGTACTTC. It specifies CASSLALGPSYEQYF.

The chain employs TRBV9 and TRBJ1-2; 8 bases are a match to TRBD1. Germline trimming cut 0 bases from V and 7 bases from J; bases unmatched to any gene: 5. In germline, CDR1 is SGDLS, CDR2 YYNGEE. The CDR3 runs to 14 residues. CDR3 amino acids: CASSVDGQGGGYTF. CDR3 sequence (DNA): TGTGCCAGCAGCGTAGATGGACAGGGAGGTGGCTACACCTTC. Looking up the rest from reference TRBV9 and TRBJ1-2 gives the full variable domain: DSGVTQTPKHLITATGQRVTLRCSPRSGDLSVYWYQQSLDQGLQFLIQYYNGEERAKGNILERFSAQQFPDLHSELNLSSLELGDSALYFCASSVDGQGGGYTFGSGTRLTVV.

This chain connects TRBV19 to TRBJ1-1; D uncertain. The V and J ends lost 6 bases and 2 bases respectively, with 10 bases between them. The germline CDR1 and CDR2 sequences are LNHDA and SQIVND (reference sequence). The CDR3 totals 13 residues. The CDR3 sequence is CASRNGPNTEAFF. CDR3 sequence (DNA): TGTGCCAGTAGAAACGGCCCAAACACTGAAGCTTTCTTT.

The rearrangement uses TRBV6-5 and TRBJ1-3; D is uncertain. Germline CDR1 is MNHEY and CDR2 is SVGAGI. Trimming pared 2 bases from V and 0 bases from J, leaving 11 bases between. CDR3 length: 16 amino acids. The CDR3 DNA sequence: TGTGCCAGCAGTTACGTGGGCTTCAGCTCTGGAAACACCATATATTTT. This encodes CASSYVGFSSGNTIYF.

This sequence joins TRBV2 and TRBJ1-1; D is perhaps TRBD1 (5 bases). The V and J ends lost 3 bases and 5 bases respectively, with 13 bases between them. The CDR3 contains 14 residues. Per germline, CDR1 SNHLY and CDR2 FYNNEI. CDR3 amino acids: CASSDTGGRTEAFF. CDR3 bases: TGTGCCAGCAGTGACACAGGTGGGAGGACTGAAGCTTTCTTT.

The table lists this clone with a count of one. The genes are TRBV7-9 and TRBJ2-3; D might be TRBD1 or TRBD2, each matching 5 bases. V was pared by 1 base and J by 9 bases, with 8 bases between. Germline loops: CDR1 SEHNR, CDR2 FQNEAQ (reference sequence). The CDR3 covers 12 residues. CDR3: CASSLDEGTQYF. Here the CDR3 DNA reads TGTGCCAGCAGCTTAGACGAGGGGACGCAGTATTTT. The variable domain in full, with the rest retrieved from reference TRBV7-9 and TRBJ2-3, is DTGVSQNPRHKITKRGQNVTFRCDPISEHNRLYWYRQTLGQGPEFLTYFQNEAQLEKSRLLSDRFSAERPKGSFSTLEIQRTEQGDSAMYLCASSLDEGTQYFGPGTRLTVL.

V and J are TRBV30 and TRBJ2-7; 10 bases agree with TRBD1. The CDR3 has 14 residues. Germline-derived CDR1 and CDR2 are GTSNPN and SVGIG (reference sequence). The V segment lost 3 bases and the J segment 4 bases; nucleotides outside the gene matches: 6. In nucleotides, the CDR3 is TGTGCCTGGAGGGGACCGGGACAGGGGTACGAGCAGTACTTC. Protein sequence: CAWRGPGQGYEQYF.

The chain joins TRBV14 to TRBJ2-7; D possibly corresponds to TRBD1 (6 bases). The CDR3 length is 13 residues. Germline lookup yields CDR1 SGHDN and CDR2 FVKESK. V was clipped by 1 base and J by 6 bases, with 10 bases between them. Written as DNA, the CDR3 is TGTGCCAGCAGCCAAGTGGACAGTGGCGAGCAGTACTTC. Residues: CASSQVDSGEQYF.

V gene TRBV19 combines with J gene TRBJ2-3; the D gene is possibly TRBD2 (6 bases). Trimming cost V 3 bases and J 0 bases, with 10 bases left between them. Germline lookup yields CDR1 LNHDA and CDR2 SQIVND (reference sequence). This CDR3 spans 15 amino acids. Here the CDR3 DNA reads TGTGCCAGTAGTATGTTAGCGGCTAGCACAGATACGCAGTATTTT. Translating gives CASSMLAASTDTQYF.

Regarding this clone: A far larger clone is one nucleotide away, so this likely arose from a read error. This sequence joins TRBV27 and TRBJ1-1; D is uncertain. CDR3 length equals 14 residues. The V end lost 2 bases, the J end lost 1 base, and 8 bases lay between the germline ends. Germline V CDR1 and CDR2: MNHEY, SMNVEV (reference sequence). CDR3 in amino acids: CASSLLPGNTEAFF. The DNA of the CDR3 is TGTGCCAGCAGTTTACTGCCAGGGAACACTGAAGCTTTCTTT.

The table lists this clone with a few counts. The rearrangement uses TRBV10-3 and TRBJ1-2, with 8 bases fitting TRBD1. Germline lookup yields CDR1 ENHRY and CDR2 SYGVKD. V gave up 2 bases and J gave up 4 bases; unmatched junction bases: 3. This CDR3 spans 14 amino acids. CDR3 amino acids: CAISEVQGAYGYTF. CDR3 bases: TGTGCCATCAGTGAGGTTCAGGGGGCCTATGGCTACACCTTC.

The chain combines TRBV7-2 with TRBJ1-2, with a tentative D call TRBD1 (5 bases). Germline CDR1 is SGHTA and CDR2 is FQGNSA. Trimming took off 0 bases at V and 4 bases at J, with 18 bases between the two ends. CDR3 length: 17 amino acids. In nucleotides, the CDR3 is TGTGCCAGCAGCTTAGCCCTTGGTGTACAGGATCTCTATGGCTACACCTTC. Its translation is CASSLALGVQDLYGYTF. Full variable domain (rest looked up from reference TRBV7-2 and TRBJ1-2): GAGVSQSPSNKVTEKGKDVELRCDPISGHTALYWYRQSLGQGLEFLIYFQGNSAPDKSGLPSDRFSAERTGGSVSTLTIQRTQQEDSAVYLCASSLALGVQDLYGYTFGSGTRLTVV.

V gene TRBV29-1 combines with J gene TRBJ1-1, with D hard to call. The CDR3 consists of 11 residues. Trimming took off 4 bases at V and 4 bases at J, with 7 bases between the two ends. CDR1 is SQVTM and CDR2 is ANQGSEA in the germline V gene. The CDR3 DNA sequence: TGCAGCGTTGGGGAAGGCACTGAAGCTTTCTTT. Its protein product is CSVGEGTEAFF.

The rearrangement joins TRBV6-5 to TRBJ2-7, with a tentative D call TRBD2 (5 bases). Germline CDR1 reads MNHEY; CDR2 reads SVGAGI. The CDR3 sequence is 14 residues long. Trimming shortened V by 0 bases and J by 4 bases, and 10 bases separated the two germline ends. The CDR3 nucleotides are TGTGCCAGCAGTTACTCGAGCCGGGGTTACGAGCAGTACTTC. This codes for CASSYSSRGYEQYF.

V is TRBV7-6 and J is TRBJ1-1; 8 nucleotides line up with TRBD1. This CDR3 has 15 amino acids. Germline lookup yields CDR1 SGHVS and CDR2 FNYEAQ. V shed 4 bases, J shed 1 base, and the junction held 5 bases outside the gene matches. This CDR3 is CASSSGQGTNTEAFF. The CDR3, as DNA: TGTGCCAGCAGCTCCGGACAGGGAACGAACACTGAAGCTTTCTTT.

The J gene is TRBJ1-1, the V gene TRBV5-4; D may be TRBD1 (5 bases). V shed 4 bases and J shed 11 bases, with 18 bases lying between them. CDR1 and CDR2 from the germline V gene are SGHNT and YYREEE (reference sequence). CDR3 length: 13 residues. The CDR3 region is CASSDSGGIGAFF. DNA for the CDR3: TGTGCCAGCAGCGACAGCGGAGGGATAGGCGCTTTCTTT.

The chain is built from TRBV6-6 and TRBJ1-5; D ambiguous. Trimming stripped 3 bases from V and 0 bases from J, with 12 bases between. Germline V gene lookup returns CDR1 MNHNY and CDR2 SVGAGI (reference sequence). The CDR3 extends over 16 amino acids. The CDR3 nucleotides are TGTGCCAGCAGTTATTTGAAACAGATTAGCAATCAGCCCCAGCATTTT. Amino acids: CASSYLKQISNQPQHF.

The V and J genes are TRBV7-2 and TRBJ2-3, with D perhaps TRBD1 (6 bases). This CDR3 spans 13 amino acids. CDR1 is SGHTA, CDR2 FQGNSA, per germline. Trimming cost V 8 bases and J 9 bases, with 18 bases left between them. The CDR3 protein is CASGAGVRETQYF. The CDR3 DNA reads TGTGCCAGCGGGGCAGGGGTCAGGGAGACGCAGTATTTT.

This clone was observed a single time. J is TRBJ2-7 and V is TRBV11-3, with D possibly called TRBD1 or TRBD2 (5 bases each). Trimming took 1 base from V and 5 from J, leaving 9 bases between them. The CDR3 is made up of 13 amino acids. The V gene's germline CDR1 is SGHNT and CDR2 YENEEA. This chain's CDR3 is CASSLGGSHEQYF. CDR3 DNA: TGTGCCAGCAGCTTAGGGGGGTCCCACGAGCAGTACTTC. Complete variable domain (other parts from reference TRBV11-3 and TRBJ2-7): EAGVVQSPRYKIIEKKQPVAFWCNPISGHNTLYWYLQNLGQGPELLIRYENEEAVDDSQLPKDRFSAERLKGVDSTLKIQPAELGDSAVYLCASSLGGSHEQYFGPGTRLTVT.